The 17 T cell receptor beta chains reported below all come from one sample, sequenced in a study of beta chain features in type 1 diabetes. Findings and limits, study-wide: In every one of the four CD4+ subsets, TCRB CDR3s were moderately but significantly shorter in Type 1 diabetes patients.

Every isolated RNA sample was fully reverse transcribed, so sequencing captured expressed TCRB transcripts. Only in-frame clones appear in the TCRdb table, and some are missing; sequencing was by immunoSEQ multiplex PCR. In the table there are about 660,000 clones, around 15% of which are singletons. These receptors lack a known antigen. Material for sequencing was naive CD4+ T cells from blood. These receptors all come from a man between 18 and 29 years old with type 1 diabetes.

The rearrangement uses TRBV5-1 and TRBJ2-3, with 10 bases aligning to TRBD2. CDR1 is SGHRS, CDR2 YFSETQ, per germline. The V gene end was trimmed by 4 bases and the J gene end by 1 base; junction bases not matched to a gene: 6. This CDR3 spans 16 amino acids. In DNA form, the CDR3 reads TGCGCCAGCAGCCTGGCCGGGACTAGCGGCACAGATACGCAGTATTTT. Amino acid sequence: CASSLAGTSGTDTQYF.

The chain has TRBV5-1 and TRBJ1-1; D is uncertain. With 4 bases removed from V and 4 bases from J, the gap between germline ends came to 8 bases. This CDR3 is built from 12 residues. Germline V gene lookup returns CDR1 SGHRS and CDR2 YFSETQ. The CDR3 sequence: CASSQTGTEAFF. DNA of the CDR3: TGCGCCAGCAGCCAGACGGGCACTGAAGCTTTCTTT.

The chain couples TRBV7-8 to TRBJ2-3; 11 bases fit TRBD2. The CDR3 is 19 amino acids. V lost 4 bases to trimming and J lost 0 bases; unmatched junction nucleotides: 12. The germline V gene encodes CDR1 SGHVS and CDR2 FQNEAQ. CDR3 DNA: TGTGCCAGCAGCTCACGGCAGCCCCTAGCGGGGGGTAGCACAGATACGCAGTATTTT. It translates to CASSSRQPLAGGSTDTQYF.

This sequence joins TRBV28 and TRBJ2-1; D is undetermined. Germline lookup yields CDR1 MDHEN and CDR2 SYDVKM. V was cut by 3 bases and J by 10 bases, with 7 bases left in between. The CDR3 spans 11 residues. This CDR3 is CASSLIREQFF. The CDR3 DNA reads TGTGCCAGCAGTTTGATCAGGGAGCAGTTCTTC.

A few counts support this clone. The chain carries TRBV20-1 and TRBJ2-3; D is ambiguous. CDR1 is DFQATT, CDR2 SNEGSKA, per germline (reference sequence). This CDR3 is built from 10 residues. Deletions cut 6 bases from V and 2 bases from J, with 3 bases between. CDR3: CSANTDTQYF. The CDR3 coding sequence is TGCAGTGCAAACACAGATACGCAGTATTTT.

The V gene is TRBV30, the J gene TRBJ2-7; 11 nucleotides match TRBD1. Germline CDR1 and CDR2: GTSNPN and SVGIG (reference sequence). The CDR3 loop spans 18 amino acids. After removal of 3 bases from V and 4 bases from J, the junction contained 17 bases not matched to a gene. CDR3 region: CAWRPPPPQRDRGYEQYF. The CDR3 DNA sequence: TGTGCCTGGAGACCTCCCCCCCCACAAAGGGACAGGGGGTACGAGCAGTACTTC.

This clone was counted only a few times. The chain links TRBV28 to TRBJ2-3; D is possibly TRBD1 (6 bases). V gave up 4 bases and J gave up 4 bases, with 18 bases separating them. Looked up from germline, CDR1 is MDHEN and CDR2 is SYDVKM. This CDR3 spans 16 amino acids. The CDR3 sequence: CASSSFQGMEADTQYF. CDR3 DNA sequence: TGTGCCAGCAGTTCCTTCCAGGGGATGGAAGCAGATACGCAGTATTTT.

This clone was seen more than once but under ten times. V usage is TRBV30 and J usage is TRBJ2-1, with 7 bases that match TRBD1. The ends lost 5 bases at V and 7 bases at J; junction bases unmatched: 8. The CDR3 totals 13 residues. In germline, CDR1 is GTSNPN, CDR2 SVGIG (reference sequence). CDR3 DNA sequence: TGTGCCTGGCTAGGGGGCCCAAATAATGAGCAGTTCTTC. This sequence encodes CAWLGGPNNEQFF.

This clone was picked up one time. The same CDR3 arises from other DNA sequences in this sample as well. The chain employs TRBV2 and TRBJ2-7; D is ambiguous. Trimming cost V 3 bases and J 4 bases, with 4 bases left between them. The CDR3 sequence is 11 residues long. From germline, CDR1 is SNHLY and CDR2 FYNNEI. Written as DNA, the CDR3 is TGTGCCAGCAGTGAGGAATACGAGCAGTACTTC. Its translation is CASSEEYEQYF.

This clone was counted between two and nine times. The chain employs TRBV27 and TRBJ2-7; D call uncertain. The V end lost 6 bases, the J end lost 1 base, and 13 bases lay between the germline ends. This CDR3 spans 14 amino acids. Germline CDR1 and CDR2: MNHEY and SMNVEV (reference sequence). The CDR3: CASSYRPSSYEQYF. The CDR3, as DNA: TGTGCCAGCAGCTATCGCCCGAGTTCCTACGAGCAGTACTTC.

In its sample, this clone was seen a few times. The chain recombines TRBV28 with TRBJ1-6; possible D gene TRBD1, 5 bases. The CDR3 totals 14 residues. CDR1 and CDR2 from the germline V gene are MDHEN and SYDVKM. Trimming took off 5 bases at V and 5 bases at J, with 10 bases between the two ends. This chain's CDR3 is CASSPGGNNSPLHF. CDR3 nucleotide sequence: TGTGCCAGCAGTCCGGGGGGAAATAATTCACCCCTCCACTTT. Variable domain in full (rest from reference TRBV28 and TRBJ1-6): DVKVTQSSRYLVKRTGEKVFLECVQDMDHENMFWYRQDPGLGLRLIYFSYDVKMKEKGDIPEGYSVSREKKERFSLILESASTNQTSMYLCASSPGGNNSPLHFGNGTRLTVT.

The V gene is TRBV6-6, the J gene TRBJ2-1; 9 nucleotides align to TRBD2. CDR1 and CDR2 (germline): MNHNY, SVGAGI (reference sequence). The junction had 4 bases not matched to a gene; V was cut back by 7 bases and J by 0 bases. This CDR3 has 15 residues. In nucleotides, the CDR3 is TGTGCCAGCATTAATAGCGGGAGCTCCTACAATGAGCAGTTCTTC. Protein: CASINSGSSYNEQFF.

The chain uses TRBV29-1 and TRBJ1-1; D unresolved. Trimming removed 3 bases at V and 7 bases at J, with 9 bases between. The CDR3 covers 11 residues. Germline V CDR1 and CDR2: SQVTM, ANQGSEA. CDR3 sequence (DNA): TGCAGCGTTGAGGCATCCCTTGAAGCTTTCTTT. Its translation is CSVEASLEAFF.

In DNA form, the CDR3 reads TGTGCCAGTAGTATACCCGGGAGGGCCCCCCGCGATGAGCAGTTCTTC. Protein product: CASSIPGRAPRDEQFF. The chain recombines TRBV19 with TRBJ2-1; 8 positions agree with TRBD2. Germline V gene sequence: CDR1 LNHDA, CDR2 SQIVND (reference sequence). Germline trimming cut 2 bases from V and 8 bases from J; bases unmatched to any gene: 11. This CDR3 spans 16 amino acids.

This clone was counted between two and nine times. The CDR3 DNA is TGTGCCAGCAGCCAGGTAGGACGGTCTGAAGCTTTCTTT. As protein: CASSQVGRSEAFF. The rearrangement uses TRBV14 and TRBJ1-1; D is unresolved. Trimming removed 3 bases from V and 6 bases from J, with 11 bases in between. The CDR3 contains 13 residues. From germline, CDR1 is SGHDN and CDR2 FVKESK.

The chain joins TRBV28 to TRBJ2-5, with 12 bases lining up with TRBD2. With 3 bases clipped from V and 5 bases from J, the junction kept 7 bases outside the gene matches. The CDR3 runs 16 residues. Germline CDR1 MDHEN, CDR2 SYDVKM. The CDR3 coding sequence is TGTGCCAGCAGTTTGAGACTAGCGGGGGTGGTTGAGACCCAGTACTTC. Residues: CASSLRLAGVVETQYF.

V usage is TRBV28 and J usage is TRBJ1-3; 7 bases are shared with TRBD1. This CDR3 has 13 amino acids. J lost 5 bases, V lost 8 bases, and 6 bases had no gene match. From germline, CDR1 is MDHEN and CDR2 SYDVKM. CDR3 DNA sequence: TGTGCCAGCGTTGGGGACAGCCGAAACACCATATATTTT. Translation: CASVGDSRNTIYF.